This T cell receptor (beta chain) was sequenced for a study of blood T cell repertoires in COVID-19. Assay: immunoSEQ multiplex PCR; the TCRdb copy retains only in-frame clones and omits some. The data hold 37,000 or so clones, with approximately 80% observed a single time. Comment on this clone: Other DNA sequences from this sample encode an identical CDR3 as well.

V was cut by 2 bases and J by 7 bases, with 9 bases left in between. Germline V gene sequence: CDR1 LGHDT, CDR2 YNNKEL (reference sequence). The CDR3 is 14 amino acids. The sequenced sample consisted of peripheral blood. The source is a human donor in a cohort sampled during active COVID-19. The rearrangement links TRBV3-1 (or the pseudogene TRBV3-2) to TRBJ1-6, with D perhaps matching TRBD1 (6 bases). The CDR3 loop reads CASSQNRENSPLHF. The CDR3 DNA is TGTGCCAGCAGCCAAAACAGGGAAAATTCACCCCTCCACTTT.